A selection of T cell receptor beta chains follows, all from one sample in a study of shared clonotypes between healthy human individuals. Sequencing was performed with immunoSEQ multiplex PCR; in TCRdb, only in-frame clones are kept and a portion is missing. The sample lists around 2,100,000 clones, around 96% seen once, with 1% to 1.5% in the top ten. The specimen was naive CD8+ T cells sorted from blood. Receptors originate from a young man in good health. Both conserved end residues are part of each CDR3. Size is stated for part of the rows, as once, few or many counts, or as a class when the clone is expanded.

j_gene | v_gene | abundance | CDR3aa
TRBJ2-5 | TRBV19 | - | CASSGQGAETQYF
TRBJ1-1 | TRBV5-4 | - | CASLGPGQPGGNTEAFF
TRBJ2-6 | TRBV7-2 | - | CASSLGDGLSGANVLTF
TRBJ1-3 | TRBV7-9 | - | CASMGSGNTIYF
TRBJ2-7 | TRBV11-2 | - | CASSLGLAYEQYF
TRBJ1-1 | TRBV28 | - | CASSFYRSTEAFF
TRBJ2-7 | TRBV30 | - | CAWSVGELTYEQYF
TRBJ2-5 | TRBV9 | - | CASSVAGTNRETQYF
TRBJ2-5 | TRBV6-5 | - | CASMRLAGLETQYF
TRBJ2-2 | TRBV7-7 | once | CASRPWTSGELFF
TRBJ2-7 | TRBV13 | - | CASSLTGGVNEQYF
TRBJ2-2 | TRBV5-4 | few | CASSLGLAGGNTGELFF
TRBJ2-7 | TRBV27 | - | CASRHGPNYEQYF
TRBJ2-6 | TRBV9 | - | CASKAGQPHSGANVLTF
TRBJ1-1 | TRBV4-1 | few | CASSQALGSTEAFF
TRBJ2-1 | TRBV7-8 | - | CASSRGLAGGPGDQFF
TRBJ2-5 | TRBV30 | - | CACEAETQYF
TRBJ2-1 | TRBV28 | - | CASSLWQGGNNEQFF
TRBJ2-6 | TRBV7-6 | - | CASSLAGAGANVLTF
TRBJ1-5 | TRBV7-9 | few | CASSQGLEPQHF
TRBJ2-5 | TRBV5-4 | - | CASSLGRSETQYF
TRBJ2-1 | TRBV4-1 | - | CASNPRTTSGYNEQFF
TRBJ1-2 | TRBV2 | - | CASLNQQSSWGYTF
TRBJ2-1 | TRBV7-9 | - | CASSRGNEQFF
TRBJ2-7 | TRBV7-6 | - | CASSLEGEALYEQYF
TRBJ2-1 | TRBV6-5 | once | CASSSILANEQFF
TRBJ2-7 | TRBV19 | - | CASSIVSGSSPYEQYF
TRBJ1-2 | TRBV27 | - | CASSHRGQELYGYTF
TRBJ1-5 | TRBV29-1 | - | CSVAWGTGKDNQPQHF
TRBJ2-1 | TRBV4-3 | - | CASSQGGQGEWDFAYNEQFF
TRBJ1-1 | TRBV19 | - | CASSKRTGTNTEAFF
TRBJ2-7 | TRBV4-3 | - | CASSQILGNSYEQYF
TRBJ2-7 | TRBV28 | - | CASSLMQGVEEQYF
TRBJ2-7 | TRBV5-1 | - | CASSPRRGKETYEQYF
TRBJ2-7 | TRBV28 | - | CASSFDSDRGASYEQYF
TRBJ1-1 | TRBV4-1 | - | CASSQVNVRKEAFF
TRBJ1-5 | TRBV19 | - | CASSIGRTGLNQPQHF
TRBJ2-2 | TRBV5-1 | - | CASSLAGGNGELFF
TRBJ1-1 | TRBV30 | - | CAWTAWGTEAFF
TRBJ2-5 | TRBV4-3 | - | CASSQDVMETQYF
TRBJ1-5 | TRBV7-8 | - | CASSLNEHRVEDQPQHF
TRBJ2-1 | TRBV10-3 | - | CAISDGVDSYNEQFF
TRBJ2-1 | TRBV5-1 | - | CASSLGTEYNEQFF
TRBJ2-1 | TRBV4-3 | - | CASSQLLSSYNEQFF
TRBJ2-1 | TRBV6-6 | - | CASLRQGAYNEQFF
TRBJ2-7 | TRBV6-1 | - | CASSNTGLAYEQYF
TRBJ1-1 | TRBV5-4 | - | CASSGSLTNEAFF
TRBJ2-7 | TRBV14 | - | CASSQAGYYEQYF
TRBJ2-5 | TRBV19 | - | CASSADREETQYF
TRBJ1-1 | TRBV21-1 | - | CASRVDFTKTEAFF
TRBJ1-3 | TRBV28 | - | CASMYGSSGNTIYF
TRBJ2-7 | TRBV29-1 | - | CSVELAGSRYEQYF
TRBJ2-3 | TRBV4-3 | - | CASSQDWGEEVDTQYF
TRBJ2-7 | TRBV27 | - | CASSLSIGSGRNYEQYF
TRBJ2-3 | TRBV19 | - | CASSMMVGTDTQYF
TRBJ2-3 | TRBV27 | - | CASSSAGGTDTQYF
TRBJ2-7 | TRBV15 | once | CATHAGTGGLDEQYF
TRBJ2-3 | TRBV29-1 | - | CSVEDQDRGPADTQYF
TRBJ2-7 | TRBV21-1 | - | CASSKGTCLRTCRCSYEQYF
TRBJ2-3 | TRBV30 | - | CAWSMGRVSTDTQYF